The sample holds many counts of the clone carrying this TCR beta chain. Its specificity is not known. Patients selected for sequencing had displayed CD8+CD57+ cell expansion by flow cytometry. These data originate in a study of CD8+CD57+ T cells in acquired aplastic anemia. Overall study results and limits: Patients and controls turned out to have more than 25 CD8+ CDR3 sequences in common. Patients showed no significant difference from controls in CD8+ Simpson's diversity.

Both TCR beta VDJ combination and CDR3 sequence profiling were carried out. Genomic DNA was the template for this profiling. TCRdb reprocessed the reads via MiXCR and lists one record per CDR3 protein. This table holds 150,000 to 200,000 distinct CDR3 sequences, around half found once. With 4 bases removed from V and 7 bases from J, the gap between germline ends came to 8 bases. From germline, CDR1 is MGHRA and CDR2 YSYEKL. This CDR3 contains 11 residues. The receptor's source is a human donor with aplastic anemia. The V gene is TRBV4-1, the J gene TRBJ2-7; D unresolved. Sequencing was done on a sample of sorted CD4+, CD8+, or CD8+CD57+ T cells (not recorded which) from PBMCs. The CDR3 DNA is TGCGCCAGCAGCCTGCAGGATGAGCAGTACTTC. Translating gives CASSLQDEQYF.